This T cell receptor (beta chain) was observed in a study of T cell responses to AZD1222 COVID-19 vaccine. As for the study in general: Investigators merged groups given second doses at roughly 4 or roughly 12 weeks.

The CDR3 consists of 16 residues. Deletions cut 4 bases from V and 3 bases from J, with 15 bases between. From germline, CDR1 is SGHAT and CDR2 FQNNGV. In regard to this clone: Antigen specificity is unknown.

Produced via immunoSEQ multiplex PCR; TCRdb's table is partial and in-frame only. The sample yields about 170,000 clones, 80% to 95% seen once. Study results and caveats: The study sampled repertoires only after the peak T cell response. As reported, nearly half of all spike-specific TCRs target variant regions that are unmutated.

This receptor was obtained from an adult in good health. The specimen was peripheral blood, collected on day 0 of AZD1222 vaccination. V usage is TRBV11-2 and J usage is TRBJ1-4; maybe TRBD1 (5 bases). The CDR3 nucleotides are TGTGCCAGCAGCTCCGGCTTTGGGGCCTCTAATGAAAAACTGTTTTTT. It encodes CASSSGFGASNEKLFF.